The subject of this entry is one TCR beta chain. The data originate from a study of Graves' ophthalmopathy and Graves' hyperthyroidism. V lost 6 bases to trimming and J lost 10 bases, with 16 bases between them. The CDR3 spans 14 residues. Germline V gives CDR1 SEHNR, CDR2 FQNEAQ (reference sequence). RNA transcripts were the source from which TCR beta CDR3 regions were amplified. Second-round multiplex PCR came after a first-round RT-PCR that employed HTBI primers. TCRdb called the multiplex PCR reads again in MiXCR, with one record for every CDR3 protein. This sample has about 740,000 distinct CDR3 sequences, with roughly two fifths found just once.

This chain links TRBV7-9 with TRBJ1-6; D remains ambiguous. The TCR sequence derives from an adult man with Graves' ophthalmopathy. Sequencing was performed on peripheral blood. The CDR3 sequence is CASSHDGLGSPLHF. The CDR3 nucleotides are TGTGCCAGCAGTCACGACGGGCTAGGATCACCCCTCCACTTT. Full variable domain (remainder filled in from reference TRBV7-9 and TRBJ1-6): DTGVSQNPRHKITKRGQNVTFRCDPISEHNRLYWYRQTLGQGPEFLTYFQNEAQLEKSRLLSDRFSAERPKGSFSTLEIQRTEQGDSAMYLCASSHDGLGSPLHFGNGTRLTVT.